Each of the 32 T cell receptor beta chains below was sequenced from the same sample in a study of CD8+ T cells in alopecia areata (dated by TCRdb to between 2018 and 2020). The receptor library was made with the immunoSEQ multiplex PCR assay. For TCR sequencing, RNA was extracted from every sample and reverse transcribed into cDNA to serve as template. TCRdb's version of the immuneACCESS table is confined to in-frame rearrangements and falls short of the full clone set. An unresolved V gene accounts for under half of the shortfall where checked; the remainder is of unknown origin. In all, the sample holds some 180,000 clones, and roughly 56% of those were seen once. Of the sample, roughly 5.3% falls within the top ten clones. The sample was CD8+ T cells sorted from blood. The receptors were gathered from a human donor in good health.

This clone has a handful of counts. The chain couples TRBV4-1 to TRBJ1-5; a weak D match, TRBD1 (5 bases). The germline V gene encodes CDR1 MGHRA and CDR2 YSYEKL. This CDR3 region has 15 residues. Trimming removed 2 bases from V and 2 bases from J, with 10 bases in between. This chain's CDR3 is CASSQQGWGNQPQHF. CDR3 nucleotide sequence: TGCGCCAGCAGCCAACAGGGTTGGGGCAATCAGCCCCAGCATTTT.

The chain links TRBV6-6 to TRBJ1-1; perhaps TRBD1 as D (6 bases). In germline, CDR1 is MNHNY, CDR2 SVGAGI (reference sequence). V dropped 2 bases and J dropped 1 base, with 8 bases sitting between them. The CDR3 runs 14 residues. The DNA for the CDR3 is TGTGCCAGCAGTTACGGGGGCTGGAACACTGAAGCTTTCTTT. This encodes CASSYGGWNTEAFF.

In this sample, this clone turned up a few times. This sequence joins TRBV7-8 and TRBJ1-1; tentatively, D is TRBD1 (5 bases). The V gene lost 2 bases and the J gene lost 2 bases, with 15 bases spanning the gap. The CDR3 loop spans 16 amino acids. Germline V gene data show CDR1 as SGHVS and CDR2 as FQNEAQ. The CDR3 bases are TGTGCCAGCAGCTTATTAGTAGGGGAAAGAAACACTGAAGCTTTCTTT. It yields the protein CASSLLVGERNTEAFF.

CDR3 sequence: CASSLGTDKPYF. CDR3 sequence (DNA): TGTGCCAGCAGCTTAGGAACAGATAAACCCTACTTC. This chain uses TRBV7-9 with TRBJ2-7; D uncertain. The CDR3 runs 12 residues. CDR1 is SEHNR, CDR2 FQNEAQ, per germline (reference sequence). V gave up 1 base and J gave up 13 bases, with 14 bases separating them.

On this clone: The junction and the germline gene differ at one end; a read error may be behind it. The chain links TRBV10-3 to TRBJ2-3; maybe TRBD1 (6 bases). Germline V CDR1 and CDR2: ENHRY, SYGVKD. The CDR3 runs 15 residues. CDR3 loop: CASSYGTGSTDTQYF. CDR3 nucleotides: TGTGCCAGCAGTTACGGTACAGGGTCGACAGATACGCAGTATTTT.

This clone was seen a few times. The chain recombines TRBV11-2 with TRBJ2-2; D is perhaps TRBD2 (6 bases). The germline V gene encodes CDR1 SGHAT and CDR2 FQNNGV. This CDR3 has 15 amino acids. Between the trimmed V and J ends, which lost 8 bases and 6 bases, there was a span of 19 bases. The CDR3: CASALGLLGPGELFF. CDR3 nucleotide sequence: TGTGCCAGCGCCCTGGGACTCCTCGGCCCCGGGGAGCTGTTTTTT.

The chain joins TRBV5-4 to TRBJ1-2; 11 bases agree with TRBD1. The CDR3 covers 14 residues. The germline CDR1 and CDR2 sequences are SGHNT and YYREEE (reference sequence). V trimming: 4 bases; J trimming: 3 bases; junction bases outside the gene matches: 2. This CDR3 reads CASSKGQGDYGYTF. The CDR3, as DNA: TGTGCCAGCAGCAAGGGACAGGGGGACTATGGCTACACCTTC.

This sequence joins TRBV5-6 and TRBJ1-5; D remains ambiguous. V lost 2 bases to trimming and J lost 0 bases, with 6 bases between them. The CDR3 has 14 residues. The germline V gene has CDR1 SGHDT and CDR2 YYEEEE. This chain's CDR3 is CASSLRDSNQPQHF. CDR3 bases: TGTGCCAGCAGCTTAAGGGATAGCAATCAGCCCCAGCATTTT.

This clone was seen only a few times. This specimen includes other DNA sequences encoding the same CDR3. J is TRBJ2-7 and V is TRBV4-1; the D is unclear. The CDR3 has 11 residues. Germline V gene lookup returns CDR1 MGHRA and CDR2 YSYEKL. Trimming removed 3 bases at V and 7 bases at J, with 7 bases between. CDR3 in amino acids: CASSQGLEQYF. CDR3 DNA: TGCGCCAGCAGCCAGGGGTTAGAGCAGTACTTC.

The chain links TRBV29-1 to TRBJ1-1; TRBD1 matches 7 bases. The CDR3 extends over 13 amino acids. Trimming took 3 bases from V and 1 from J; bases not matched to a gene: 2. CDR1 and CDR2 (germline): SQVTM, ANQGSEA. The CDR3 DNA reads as TGCAGCGTTGAGGACAGGAGGAACACTGAAGCTTTCTTT. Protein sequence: CSVEDRRNTEAFF.

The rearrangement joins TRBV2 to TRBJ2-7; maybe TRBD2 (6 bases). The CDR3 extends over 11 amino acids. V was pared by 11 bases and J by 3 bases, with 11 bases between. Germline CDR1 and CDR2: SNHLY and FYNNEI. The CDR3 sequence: CASLGGYEQYF. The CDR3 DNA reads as TGTGCCTCCCTGGGGGGCTACGAGCAGTACTTC.

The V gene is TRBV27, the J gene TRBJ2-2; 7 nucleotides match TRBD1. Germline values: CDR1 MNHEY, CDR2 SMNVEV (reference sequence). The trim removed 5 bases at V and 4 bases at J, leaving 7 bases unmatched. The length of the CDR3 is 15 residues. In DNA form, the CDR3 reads TGTGCCAGCAGTCCCCGACAGGGTATCACCGGGGAGCTGTTTTTT. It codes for CASSPRQGITGELFF.

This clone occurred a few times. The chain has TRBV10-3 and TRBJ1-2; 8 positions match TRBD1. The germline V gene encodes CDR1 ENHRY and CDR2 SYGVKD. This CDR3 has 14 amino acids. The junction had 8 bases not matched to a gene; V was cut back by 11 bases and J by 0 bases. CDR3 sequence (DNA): TGTGCCCCGCTAAGGACAGGGCCTAACTATGGCTACACCTTC. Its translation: CAPLRTGPNYGYTF.

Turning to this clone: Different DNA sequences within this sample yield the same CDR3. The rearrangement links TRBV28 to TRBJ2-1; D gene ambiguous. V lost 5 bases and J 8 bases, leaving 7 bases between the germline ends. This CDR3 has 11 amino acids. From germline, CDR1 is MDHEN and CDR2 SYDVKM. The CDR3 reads CASSLSDEQFF. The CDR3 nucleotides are TGTGCCAGCAGTCTGTCGGATGAGCAGTTCTTC.

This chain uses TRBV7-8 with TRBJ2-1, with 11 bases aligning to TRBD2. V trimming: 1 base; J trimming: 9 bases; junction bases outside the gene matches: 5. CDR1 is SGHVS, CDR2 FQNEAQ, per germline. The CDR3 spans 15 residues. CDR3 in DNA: TGTGCCAGCAGCTTAGGGGCTAGCGGGGGGAGTGAGCAGTTCTTC. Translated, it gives CASSLGASGGSEQFF. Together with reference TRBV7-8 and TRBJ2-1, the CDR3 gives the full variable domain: GAGVSQSPRYKVAKRGQDVALRCDPISGHVSLFWYQQALGQGPEFLTYFQNEAQLDKSGLPSDRFFAERPEGSVSTLKIQRTQQEDSAVYLCASSLGASGGSEQFFGPGTRLTVL.

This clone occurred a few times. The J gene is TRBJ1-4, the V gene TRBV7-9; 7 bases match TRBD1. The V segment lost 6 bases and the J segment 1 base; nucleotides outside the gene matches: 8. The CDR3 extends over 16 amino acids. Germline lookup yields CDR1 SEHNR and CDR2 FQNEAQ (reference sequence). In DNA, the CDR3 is TGTGCCAGCAGTGGACAGGAAAGGGGAACTAATGAAAAACTGTTTTTT. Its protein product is CASSGQERGTNEKLFF. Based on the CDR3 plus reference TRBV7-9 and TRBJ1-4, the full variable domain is DTGVSQNPRHKITKRGQNVTFRCDPISEHNRLYWYRQTLGQGPEFLTYFQNEAQLEKSRLLSDRFSAERPKGSFSTLEIQRTEQGDSAMYLCASSGQERGTNEKLFFGSGTQLSVL.

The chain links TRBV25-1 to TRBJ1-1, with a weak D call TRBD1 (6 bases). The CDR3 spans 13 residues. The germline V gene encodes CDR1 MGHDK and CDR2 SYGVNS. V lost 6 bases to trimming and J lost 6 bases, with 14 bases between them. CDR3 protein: CASRGGGSAEAFF. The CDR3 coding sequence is TGTGCCAGCAGAGGGGGGGGTTCGGCTGAAGCTTTCTTT. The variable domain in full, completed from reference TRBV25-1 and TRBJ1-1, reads EADIYQTPRYLVIGTGKKITLECSQTMGHDKMYWYQQDPGMELHLIHYSYGVNSTEKGDLSSESTVSRIRTEHFPLTLESARPSHTSQYLCASRGGGSAEAFFGQGTRLTVV.

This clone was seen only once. CDR3: CASSSGTGSYEQYF. CDR3 bases: TGTGCCAGCAGTTCCGGGACAGGATCCTACGAGCAGTACTTC. The V and J genes are TRBV14 and TRBJ2-7; TRBD1 matches 8 bases. The CDR3 sequence is 14 residues long. Germline trimming cut 6 bases from V and 1 base from J; bases unmatched to any gene: 5. Germline assignment: CDR1 SGHDN and CDR2 FVKESK.

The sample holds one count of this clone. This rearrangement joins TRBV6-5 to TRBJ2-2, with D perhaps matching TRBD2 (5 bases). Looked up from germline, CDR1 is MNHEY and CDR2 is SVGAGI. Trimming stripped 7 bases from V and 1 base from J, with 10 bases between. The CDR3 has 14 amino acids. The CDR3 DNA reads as TGTGCCAGCACTTGGACTGAGAACACCGGGGAGCTGTTTTTT. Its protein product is CASTWTENTGELFF.

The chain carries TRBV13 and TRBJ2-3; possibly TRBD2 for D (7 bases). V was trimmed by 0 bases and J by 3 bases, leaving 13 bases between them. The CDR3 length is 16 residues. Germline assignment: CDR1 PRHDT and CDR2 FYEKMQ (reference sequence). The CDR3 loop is CASSLGGGAATDTQYF. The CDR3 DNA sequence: TGTGCCAGCAGCTTAGGTGGGGGGGCCGCAACAGATACGCAGTATTTT.

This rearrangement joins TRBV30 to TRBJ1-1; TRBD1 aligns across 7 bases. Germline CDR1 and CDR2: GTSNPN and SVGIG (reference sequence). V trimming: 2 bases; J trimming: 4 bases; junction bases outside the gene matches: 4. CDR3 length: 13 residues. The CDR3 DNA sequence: TGTGCCTGGAGTCCCACAGGGGCCACTGAAGCTTTCTTT. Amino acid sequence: CAWSPTGATEAFF.

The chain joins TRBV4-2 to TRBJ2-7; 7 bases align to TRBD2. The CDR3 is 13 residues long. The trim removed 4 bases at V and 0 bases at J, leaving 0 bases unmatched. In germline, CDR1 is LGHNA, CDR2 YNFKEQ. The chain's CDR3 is CASSPGGSYEQYF. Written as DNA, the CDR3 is TGTGCCAGCAGCCCGGGGGGCTCCTACGAGCAGTACTTC.

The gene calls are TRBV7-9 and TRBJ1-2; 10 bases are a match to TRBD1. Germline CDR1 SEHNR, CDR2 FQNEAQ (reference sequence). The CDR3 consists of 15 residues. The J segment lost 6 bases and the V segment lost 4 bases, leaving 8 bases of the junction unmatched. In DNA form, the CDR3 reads TGTGCCAGCAGCTCCGGGACAGGGGATAAGGATGGCTACACCTTC. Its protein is CASSSGTGDKDGYTF.

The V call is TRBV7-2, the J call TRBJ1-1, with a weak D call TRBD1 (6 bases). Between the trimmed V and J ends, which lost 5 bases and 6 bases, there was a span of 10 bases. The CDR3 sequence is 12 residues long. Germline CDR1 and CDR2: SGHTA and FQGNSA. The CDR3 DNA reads TGTGCCAGCAGCGTAGGGGGGGCTGAAGCTTTCTTT. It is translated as CASSVGGAEAFF.

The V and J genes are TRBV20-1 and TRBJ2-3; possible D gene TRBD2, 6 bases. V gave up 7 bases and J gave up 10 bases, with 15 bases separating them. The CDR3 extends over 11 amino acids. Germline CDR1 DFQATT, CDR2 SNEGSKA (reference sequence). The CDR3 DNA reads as TGCAGTGTTCGGGGGTCCGGGGCGCAGTATTTT. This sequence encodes CSVRGSGAQYF.

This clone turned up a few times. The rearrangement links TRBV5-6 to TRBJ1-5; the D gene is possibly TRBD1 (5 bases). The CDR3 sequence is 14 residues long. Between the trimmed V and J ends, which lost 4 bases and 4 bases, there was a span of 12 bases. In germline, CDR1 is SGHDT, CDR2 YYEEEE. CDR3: CASSVGPANQPQHF. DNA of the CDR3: TGTGCCAGCAGCGTGGGACCAGCGAATCAGCCCCAGCATTTT. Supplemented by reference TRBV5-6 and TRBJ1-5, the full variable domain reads DAGVTQSPTHLIKTRGQQVTLRCSPKSGHDTVSWYQQALGQGPQFIFQYYEEEERQRGNFPDRFSGHQFPNYSSELNVNALLLGDSALYLCASSVGPANQPQHFGDGTRLSIL.

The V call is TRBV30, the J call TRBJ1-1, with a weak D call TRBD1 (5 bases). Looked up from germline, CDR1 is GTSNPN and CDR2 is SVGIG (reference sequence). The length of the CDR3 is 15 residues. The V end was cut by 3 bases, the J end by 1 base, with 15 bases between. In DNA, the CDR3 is TGTGCCTGGAGGGAACCTACAGGCGCGAACACTGAAGCTTTCTTT. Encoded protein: CAWREPTGANTEAFF.

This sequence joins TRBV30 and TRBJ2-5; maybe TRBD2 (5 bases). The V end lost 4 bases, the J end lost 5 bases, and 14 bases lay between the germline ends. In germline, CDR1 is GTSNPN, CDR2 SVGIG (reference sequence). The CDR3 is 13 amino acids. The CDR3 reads CAWTILASETQYF. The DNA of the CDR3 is TGTGCCTGGACGATCCTAGCATCGGAGACCCAGTACTTC.

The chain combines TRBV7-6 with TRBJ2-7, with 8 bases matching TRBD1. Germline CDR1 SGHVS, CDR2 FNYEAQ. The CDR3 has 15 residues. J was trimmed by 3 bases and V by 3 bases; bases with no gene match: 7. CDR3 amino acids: CASSLGQEGFYEQYF. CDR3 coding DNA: TGTGCCAGCAGCTTGGGACAGGAGGGGTTCTACGAGCAGTACTTC.

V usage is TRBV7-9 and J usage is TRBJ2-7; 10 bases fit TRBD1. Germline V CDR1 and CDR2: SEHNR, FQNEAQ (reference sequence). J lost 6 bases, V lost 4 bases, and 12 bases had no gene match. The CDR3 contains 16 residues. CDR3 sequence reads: CASSSIGGQGKLEQYF. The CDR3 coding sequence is TGTGCCAGCAGCTCCATAGGGGGACAGGGGAAGCTCGAGCAGTACTTC.

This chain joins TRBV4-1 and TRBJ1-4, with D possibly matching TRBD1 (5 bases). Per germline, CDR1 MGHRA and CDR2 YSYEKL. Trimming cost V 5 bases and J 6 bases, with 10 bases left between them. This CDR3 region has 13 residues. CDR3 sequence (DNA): TGCGCCAGCAGCTTAGTGGGGGATGAAAAACTGTTTTTT. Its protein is CASSLVGDEKLFF.

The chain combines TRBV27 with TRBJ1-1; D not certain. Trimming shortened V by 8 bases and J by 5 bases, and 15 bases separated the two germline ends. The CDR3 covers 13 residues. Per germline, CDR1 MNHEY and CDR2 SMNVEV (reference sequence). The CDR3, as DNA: TGTGCCAGCGGTGAGTTGGGAGGAACTGAAGCTTTCTTT. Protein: CASGELGGTEAFF.